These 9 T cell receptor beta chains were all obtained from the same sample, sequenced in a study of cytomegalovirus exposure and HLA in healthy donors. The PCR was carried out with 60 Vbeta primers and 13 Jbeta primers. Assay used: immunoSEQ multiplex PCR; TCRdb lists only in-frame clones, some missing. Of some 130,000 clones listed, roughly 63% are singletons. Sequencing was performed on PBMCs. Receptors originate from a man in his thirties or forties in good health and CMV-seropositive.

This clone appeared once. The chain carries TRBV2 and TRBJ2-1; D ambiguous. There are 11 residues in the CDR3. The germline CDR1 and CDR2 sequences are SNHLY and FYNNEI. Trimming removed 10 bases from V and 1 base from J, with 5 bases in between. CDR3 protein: CATASYNEQFF. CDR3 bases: TGTGCCACTGCGTCCTACAATGAGCAGTTCTTC.

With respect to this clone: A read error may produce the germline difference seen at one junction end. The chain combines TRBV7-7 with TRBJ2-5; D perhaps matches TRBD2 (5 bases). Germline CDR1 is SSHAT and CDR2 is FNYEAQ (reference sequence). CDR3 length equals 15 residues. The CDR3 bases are TGTGCTAGCAGCCCCAGTCGGGAATTTGAAGAGACCCAGTACTTC. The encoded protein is CASSPSREFEETQYF.

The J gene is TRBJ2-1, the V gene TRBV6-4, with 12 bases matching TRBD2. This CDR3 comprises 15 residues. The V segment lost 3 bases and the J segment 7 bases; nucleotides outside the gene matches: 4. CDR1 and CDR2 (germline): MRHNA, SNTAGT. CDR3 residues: CASSEALAGGNEQFF. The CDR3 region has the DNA TGTGCCAGCAGTGAGGCGCTAGCGGGAGGGAATGAGCAGTTCTTC.

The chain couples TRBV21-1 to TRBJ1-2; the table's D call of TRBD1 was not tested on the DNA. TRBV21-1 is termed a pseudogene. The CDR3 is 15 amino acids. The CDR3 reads CARKLGTGGFYGYTF. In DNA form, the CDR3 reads TGTGCCAGGAAATTGGGGACAGGGGGTTTCTATGGCTACACCTTC.

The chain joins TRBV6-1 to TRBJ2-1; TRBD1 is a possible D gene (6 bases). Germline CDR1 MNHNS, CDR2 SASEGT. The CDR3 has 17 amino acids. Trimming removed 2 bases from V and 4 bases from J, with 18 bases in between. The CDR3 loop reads CASSEIRSGHNYNEQFF. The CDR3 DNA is TGTGCCAGCAGTGAAATAAGGTCGGGACATAATTACAATGAGCAGTTCTTC.

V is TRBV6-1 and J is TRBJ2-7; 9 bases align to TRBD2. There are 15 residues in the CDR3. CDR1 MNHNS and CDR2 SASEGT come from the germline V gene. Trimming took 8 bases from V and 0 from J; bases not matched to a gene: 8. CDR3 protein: CASRYLAGTSYEQYF. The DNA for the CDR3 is TGTGCCAGCCGGTATCTAGCGGGAACCTCCTACGAGCAGTACTTC.

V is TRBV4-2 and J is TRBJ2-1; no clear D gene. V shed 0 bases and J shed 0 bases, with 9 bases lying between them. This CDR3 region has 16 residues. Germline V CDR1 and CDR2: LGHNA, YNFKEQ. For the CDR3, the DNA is TGTGCCAGCAGCCAAGATCAACTGCTCTCCTACAATGAGCAGTTCTTC. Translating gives CASSQDQLLSYNEQFF.

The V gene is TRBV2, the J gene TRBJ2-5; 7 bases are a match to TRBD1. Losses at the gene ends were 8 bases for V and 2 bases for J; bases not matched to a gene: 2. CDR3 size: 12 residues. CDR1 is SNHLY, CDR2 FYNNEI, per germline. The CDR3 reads CASGQVQETQYF. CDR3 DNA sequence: TGTGCCAGCGGACAGGTTCAAGAGACCCAGTACTTC.

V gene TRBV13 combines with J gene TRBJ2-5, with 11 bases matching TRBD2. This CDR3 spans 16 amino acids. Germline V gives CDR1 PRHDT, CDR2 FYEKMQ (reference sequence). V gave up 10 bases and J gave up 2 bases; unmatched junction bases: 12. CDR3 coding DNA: TGTGCCACCACCCAAGGGGGGACTAGCGGACAAGAGACCCAGTACTTC. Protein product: CATTQGGTSGQETQYF.